This T cell receptor beta chain was sequenced in a study of STAT3 mutations in large granular lymphocyte leukemia. For the study at large: More than half of T-LGLL patients received immunosuppressive therapy. Notes on the study in general: Samples missed the first appearance of the clone. Every T-LGLL patient had at least one immunodominant TCRbeta clonotype. In several patients, dominant TCR clone burden exceeded STAT3 mutant burden, suggesting STAT3 mutation arose secondarily.

Trimming removed 5 bases at V and 10 bases at J, with 20 bases between. Germline CDR1 and CDR2: MNHEY and SVGAGI. There are 14 residues in the CDR3. This clone was seen more than once but under ten times. Its antigen remains unknown. Clones were sequenced by immunoSEQ multiplex PCR, and TCRdb holds only the in-frame ones, with some missing. The table shows fewer than 7,000 clones, with roughly 34% occurring only once. The J gene is TRBJ1-1, the V gene TRBV6-5; D call uncertain. The material sequenced was peripheral blood mononuclear cells. This sequence originates from a woman aged 40-49 years with T-cell large granular lymphocyte leukemia. Some clones in this sample may be carry-over from other donors' samples. CDR3 coding DNA: TGTGCCAGCAGTCCGGCCCCTACAGCCGCCGGAGCTTTCTTT. Residues: CASSPAPTAAGAFF.